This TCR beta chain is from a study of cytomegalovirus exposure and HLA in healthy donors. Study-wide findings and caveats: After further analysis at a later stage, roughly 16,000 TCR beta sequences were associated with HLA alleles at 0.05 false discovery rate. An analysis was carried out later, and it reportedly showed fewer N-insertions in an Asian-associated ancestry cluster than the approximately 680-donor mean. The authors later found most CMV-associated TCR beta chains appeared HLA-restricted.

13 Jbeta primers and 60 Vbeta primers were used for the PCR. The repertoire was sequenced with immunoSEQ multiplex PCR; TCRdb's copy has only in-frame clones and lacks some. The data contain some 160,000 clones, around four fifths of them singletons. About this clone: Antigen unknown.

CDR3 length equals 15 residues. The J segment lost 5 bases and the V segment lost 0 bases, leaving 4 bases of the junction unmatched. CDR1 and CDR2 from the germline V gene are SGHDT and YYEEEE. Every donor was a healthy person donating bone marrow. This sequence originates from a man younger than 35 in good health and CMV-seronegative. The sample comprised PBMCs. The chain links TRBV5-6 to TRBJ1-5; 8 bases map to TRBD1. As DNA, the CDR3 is TGTGCCAGCAGCTTGGGAGGACAGGGCTATCAGCCCCAGCATTTT. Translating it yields CASSLGGQGYQPQHF.